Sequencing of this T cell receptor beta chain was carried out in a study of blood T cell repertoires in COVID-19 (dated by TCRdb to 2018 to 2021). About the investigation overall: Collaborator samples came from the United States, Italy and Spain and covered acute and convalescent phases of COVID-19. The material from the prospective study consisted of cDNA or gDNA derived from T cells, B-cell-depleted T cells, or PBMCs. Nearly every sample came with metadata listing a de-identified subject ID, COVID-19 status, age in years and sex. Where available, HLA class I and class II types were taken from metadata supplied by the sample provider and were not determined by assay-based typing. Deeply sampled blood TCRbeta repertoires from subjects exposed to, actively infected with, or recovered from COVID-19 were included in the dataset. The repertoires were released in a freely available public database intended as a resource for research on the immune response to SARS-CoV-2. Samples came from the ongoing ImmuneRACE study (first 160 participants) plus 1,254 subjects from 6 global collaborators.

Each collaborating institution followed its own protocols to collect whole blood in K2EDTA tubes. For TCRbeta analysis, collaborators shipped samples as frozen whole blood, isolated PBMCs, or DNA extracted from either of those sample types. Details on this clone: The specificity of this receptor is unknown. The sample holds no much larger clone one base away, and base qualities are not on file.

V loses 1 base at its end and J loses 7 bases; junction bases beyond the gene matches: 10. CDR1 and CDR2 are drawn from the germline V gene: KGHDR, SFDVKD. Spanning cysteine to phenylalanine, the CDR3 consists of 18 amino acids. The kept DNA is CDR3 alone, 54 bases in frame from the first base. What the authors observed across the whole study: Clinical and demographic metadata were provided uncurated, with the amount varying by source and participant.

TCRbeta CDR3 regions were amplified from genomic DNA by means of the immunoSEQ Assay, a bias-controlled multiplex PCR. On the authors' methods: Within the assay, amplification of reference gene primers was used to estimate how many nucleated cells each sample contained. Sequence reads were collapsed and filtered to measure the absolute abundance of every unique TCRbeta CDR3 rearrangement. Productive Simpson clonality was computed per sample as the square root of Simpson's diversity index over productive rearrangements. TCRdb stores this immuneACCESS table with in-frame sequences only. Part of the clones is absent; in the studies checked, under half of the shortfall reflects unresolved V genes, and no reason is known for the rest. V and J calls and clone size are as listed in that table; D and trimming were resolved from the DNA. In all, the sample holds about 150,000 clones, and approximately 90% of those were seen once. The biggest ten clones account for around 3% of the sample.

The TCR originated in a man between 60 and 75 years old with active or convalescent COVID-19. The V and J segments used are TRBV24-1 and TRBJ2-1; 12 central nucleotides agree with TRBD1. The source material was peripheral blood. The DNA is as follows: TGTGCCACCAGTGATTTCCCGGGACAGGGGGCTTCAAGGAATGAGCAGTTCTTC. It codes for CATSDFPGQGASRNEQFF.